The 27 T cell receptor beta chains below were found in one sample sequenced in a study of vaccination effects on CD4 cells after COVID-19. These TCRs' antigens remain unknown. Sequencing followed a ViraFEST assay step that expanded antigen-specific CD4+ T cells with viral peptide pools. Following 10 days of culture, CD4+ T cells were isolated. PCR confirmed that the person was infected with SARS-CoV-2 between March and December 2020. Only in-frame clones appear in the TCRdb table, and some are missing; sequencing was by immunoSEQ multiplex PCR. The sample lists roughly 70,000 clones; roughly two thirds were seen once. Sequencing used CD4+ T cells from PBMCs cultured with HIV peptides, obtained before COVID-19 vaccination. Noted subset: HIV-1 Nef peptide pool negative control/reference culture. Receptors originate from a human donor who had a prior SARS-CoV-2 infection.

This rearrangement joins TRBV30 to TRBJ2-2; D gene unclear. The germline V gene has CDR1 GTSNPN and CDR2 SVGIG (reference sequence). The V gene lost 3 bases and the J gene lost 6 bases, with 5 bases spanning the gap. The CDR3 contains 11 residues. CDR3 in amino acids: CAWRQAGELFF. The CDR3 DNA reads as TGTGCCTGGAGGCAGGCCGGGGAGCTGTTTTTT. Looking up the rest from reference TRBV30 and TRBJ2-2 gives the full variable domain: SQTIHQWPATLVQPVGSPLSLECTVEGTSNPNLYWYRQAAGRGLQLLFYSVGIGQISSEVPQNLSASRPQDRQFILSSKKLLLSDSGFYLCAWRQAGELFFGEGSRLTVL.

This clone was counted ten times or more. The rearrangement joins TRBV18 to TRBJ2-5; D is ambiguous. CDR3 length: 14 residues. The germline V and J ends were trimmed by 1 base and 7 bases, with 13 bases remaining between them. Per the germline V gene, CDR1 is KGHSH and CDR2 is LQKENI. This chain's CDR3 is CASSPQTQLGTQYF. The CDR3 nucleotides read TGTGCCAGCTCACCACAGACCCAATTAGGGACCCAGTACTTC.

This rearrangement joins TRBV2 to TRBJ2-5, with 8 bases matching TRBD2. The V gene end was trimmed by 9 bases and the J gene end by 5 bases; junction bases not matched to a gene: 8. The CDR3 has 13 amino acids. The germline gives CDR1 SNHLY, CDR2 FYNNEI. The CDR3 spells CASSGDGGETQYF. The CDR3 nucleotides read TGTGCCAGTAGCGGGGACGGGGGGGAGACCCAGTACTTC.

The chain recombines TRBV18 with TRBJ2-7, with TRBD2 identical over 8 bases. CDR3 length: 15 residues. With 3 bases clipped from V and 5 bases from J, the junction kept 9 bases outside the gene matches. Germline V gives CDR1 KGHSH, CDR2 LQKENI. CDR3 sequence reads: CASSPSGRSLNEQYF. The CDR3 coding sequence is TGTGCCAGCTCACCCAGCGGGAGATCGTTAAACGAGCAGTACTTC.

This clone was recorded only once. J is TRBJ2-6 and V is TRBV6-5; D is ambiguous. Trimming took off 5 bases at V and 2 bases at J, with 10 bases between the two ends. The V gene's germline CDR1 is MNHEY and CDR2 SVGAGI. The CDR3 runs to 15 residues. Written as DNA, the CDR3 is TGTGCCAGCAGTCCCCACAGAGCTGGGGCCAACGTCCTGACTTTC. This codes for CASSPHRAGANVLTF.

The J gene is TRBJ2-5, the V gene TRBV5-1; D not resolved. The CDR3 loop spans 15 amino acids. Germline V lookup: CDR1 SGHRS, CDR2 YFSETQ. V shed 3 bases and J shed 7 bases, with 19 bases lying between them. CDR3 bases: TGCGCCAGCAGCTATACGCTTTCGGGTCCCTGGACCCAGTACTTC. This translates into CASSYTLSGPWTQYF.

The rearrangement links TRBV4-1 to TRBJ1-4; TRBD1 is a possible D gene (6 bases). The CDR3 loop spans 17 amino acids. The V and J ends lost 2 bases and 11 bases respectively, with 24 bases between them. Germline values: CDR1 MGHRA, CDR2 YSYEKL. Here the CDR3 DNA reads TGCGCCAGCAGCCAAACCCCCTACAGGGATCTTAATAAGAAACTGTTTTTT. It translates to CASSQTPYRDLNKKLFF.

V and J are TRBV7-2 and TRBJ1-1, with no clear D. V was clipped by 2 bases and J by 5 bases, with 12 bases between them. The CDR3 sequence is 14 residues long. The V gene's germline CDR1 is SGHTA and CDR2 FQGNSA. CDR3 DNA: TGTGCCAGCAGCTTAACCGGAGGGAATACTGAAGCTTTCTTT. It codes for CASSLTGGNTEAFF.

V gene TRBV29-1 combines with J gene TRBJ1-6; D may be TRBD1 (5 bases). V lost 5 bases and J lost 7, with 12 bases in between. The CDR3 has 13 residues. Germline-derived CDR1 and CDR2 are SQVTM and ANQGSEA. The CDR3 is CSVSGTLNSPLHF. The CDR3 DNA follows: TGCAGCGTTTCTGGGACGTTGAATTCACCCCTCCACTTT.

V is TRBV5-1 and J is TRBJ1-4, with unresolved D. The CDR3 has 13 amino acids. Trimming took off 4 bases at V and 7 bases at J, with 11 bases between the two ends. Germline lookup yields CDR1 SGHRS and CDR2 YFSETQ. The CDR3 sequence: CASSPNYGEKLFF. The CDR3 DNA follows: TGCGCCAGCAGCCCGAACTACGGTGAAAAACTGTTTTTT. Using reference TRBV5-1 and TRBJ1-4 for the parts outside the CDR3, the full variable domain is KAGVTQTPRYLIKTRGQQVTLSCSPISGHRSVSWYQQTPGQGLQFLFEYFSETQRNKGNFPGRFSGRQFSNSRSEMNVSTLELGDSALYLCASSPNYGEKLFFGSGTQLSVL.

This clone turned up a few times. The chain combines TRBV18 with TRBJ1-1, with 12 bases that match TRBD1. This CDR3 spans 14 amino acids. The ends lost 8 bases at V and 7 bases at J; junction bases unmatched: 8. CDR1 and CDR2 (germline): KGHSH, LQKENI. CDR3 in DNA: TGTGCCAGCCGACGGGACAGGGGGCAGGGTGAAGCTTTCTTT. It is translated as CASRRDRGQGEAFF.

This chain's CDR3 is CASSSWTGEQFF. The CDR3 DNA is TGTGCCAGCAGCTCATGGACCGGTGAGCAGTTCTTC. J is TRBJ2-1 and V is TRBV7-8; no firm D call. Trimming left V 4 bases short and J 9 bases short, with 10 bases between. This CDR3 contains 12 residues. Germline V CDR1 and CDR2: SGHVS, FQNEAQ.

This clone showed up just a few times. V gene TRBV10-3 combines with J gene TRBJ2-1, with 9 bases matching TRBD2. The CDR3 runs to 13 residues. Germline V CDR1 and CDR2: ENHRY, SYGVKD. V shed 10 bases and J 4 bases; nucleotides not matched to a gene: 5. The chain's CDR3 is CARASGIYNEQFF. Written as DNA, the CDR3 is TGTGCCAGAGCTAGCGGGATTTACAATGAGCAGTTCTTC.

V is TRBV3-1 (or the pseudogene TRBV3-2) and J is TRBJ2-3; D unresolved. The CDR3 is made up of 11 amino acids. The V gene lost 5 bases and the J gene lost 5 bases, with 5 bases spanning the gap. Germline-derived CDR1 and CDR2 are LGHDT and YNNKEL (reference sequence). CDR3 sequence reads: CASSFEDTQYF. CDR3 DNA: TGTGCCAGCAGCTTTGAAGATACGCAGTATTTT.

The chain joins TRBV18 to TRBJ2-3; D gene ambiguous. The V gene lost 2 bases and the J gene lost 8 bases, with 5 bases spanning the gap. The CDR3 has 11 amino acids. The germline V gene has CDR1 KGHSH and CDR2 LQKENI. CDR3: CASSPDGTQYF. The CDR3 DNA reads TGTGCCAGCTCACCAGATGGTACGCAGTATTTT.

The V call is TRBV27, the J call TRBJ1-1, with 8 nucleotides matching TRBD1. The V gene end was trimmed by 5 bases and the J gene end by 5 bases; junction bases not matched to a gene: 10. Germline V gives CDR1 MNHEY, CDR2 SMNVEV (reference sequence). The CDR3 loop spans 15 amino acids. CDR3 amino acids: CASSVSHRGRTEAFF. CDR3 in DNA: TGTGCCAGCAGTGTCTCCCACAGGGGGAGGACTGAAGCTTTCTTT.

The chain recombines TRBV25-1 with TRBJ2-2; 7 nucleotides agree with TRBD1. The germline V gene encodes CDR1 MGHDK and CDR2 SYGVNS. The J segment lost 5 bases and the V segment lost 1 base, leaving 4 bases of the junction unmatched. The CDR3 runs 15 residues. The CDR3 sequence is CASSEWARGTGELFF. CDR3 DNA sequence: TGTGCCAGCAGTGAATGGGCCAGGGGGACCGGGGAGCTGTTTTTT.

The chain is built from TRBV4-2 and TRBJ1-5, with unresolved D. With 0 bases removed from V and 7 bases from J, the gap between germline ends came to 7 bases. CDR3 length: 13 amino acids. Germline CDR1 and CDR2: LGHNA and YNFKEQ. The CDR3 reads CASSQDTGQPQHF. In DNA form, the CDR3 reads TGTGCCAGCAGCCAAGACACCGGGCAGCCCCAGCATTTT.

The chain is built from TRBV7-8 and TRBJ2-5; D ambiguous. The CDR3 loop spans 13 amino acids. Trimming removed 1 base at V and 4 bases at J, with 7 bases between. Germline-derived CDR1 and CDR2 are SGHVS and FQNEAQ. The CDR3 region is CASSLGPLETQYF. As DNA, the CDR3 is TGTGCCAGCAGCTTAGGCCCCTTAGAGACCCAGTACTTC.

This chain uses TRBV27 with TRBJ2-3, with TRBD1 matching over 9 bases. The trim removed 5 bases at V and 8 bases at J, leaving 8 bases unmatched. The length of the CDR3 is 14 residues. CDR1 and CDR2 from the germline V gene are MNHEY and SMNVEV (reference sequence). CDR3 nucleotides: TGTGCCAGCAGTGCGGGACAGGGTGCTGCTACGCAGTATTTT. As protein: CASSAGQGAATQYF.

The gene calls are TRBV7-3 and TRBJ2-1, with no clear D. The germline CDR1 and CDR2 sequences are SGHTA and FQGTGA. The V gene lost 5 bases and the J gene lost 2 bases, with 4 bases spanning the gap. This CDR3 is built from 12 residues. CDR3 amino acids: CASSETYNEQFF. The CDR3 nucleotides are TGTGCCAGCAGCGAGACCTACAATGAGCAGTTCTTC. Combining the CDR3 with reference TRBV7-3 and TRBJ2-1 gives the whole variable domain GAGVSQTPSNKVTEKGKYVELRCDPISGHTALYWYRQSLGQGPEFLIYFQGTGAADDSGLPNDRFFAVRPEGSVSTLKIQRTERGDSAVYLCASSETYNEQFFGPGTRLTVL.

The chain has TRBV5-1 and TRBJ2-3; D not resolved. Trimming stripped 2 bases from V and 2 bases from J, with 9 bases between. Germline assignment: CDR1 SGHRS and CDR2 YFSETQ. The CDR3 sequence is 14 residues long. DNA of the CDR3: TGCGCCAGCAGCTTATCCTGGGCCACAGATACGCAGTATTTT. Translated: CASSLSWATDTQYF. Filled out from reference TRBV5-1 and TRBJ2-3, the complete variable domain reads KAGVTQTPRYLIKTRGQQVTLSCSPISGHRSVSWYQQTPGQGLQFLFEYFSETQRNKGNFPGRFSGRQFSNSRSEMNVSTLELGDSALYLCASSLSWATDTQYFGPGTRLTVL.

The rearrangement joins TRBV2 to TRBJ1-1; no clear D. This CDR3 contains 14 residues. Per germline, CDR1 SNHLY and CDR2 FYNNEI. The V gene lost 7 bases and the J gene lost 4 bases, with 16 bases spanning the gap. This CDR3 reads CASTREPQSTEAFF. The CDR3 DNA is TGTGCCAGCACCAGAGAGCCCCAGAGCACTGAAGCTTTCTTT.

The table lists this clone with a few counts. The rearrangement links TRBV7-2 to TRBJ2-5, with TRBD1 identical over 8 bases. CDR1 and CDR2 from the germline V gene are SGHTA and FQGNSA. V trimming: 1 base; J trimming: 7 bases; junction bases outside the gene matches: 14. This CDR3 is built from 17 residues. The CDR3 bases are TGTGCCAGCAGCTTAGGGTCATTGGACAGGGAGCGTCGGACCCAGTACTTC. This translates into CASSLGSLDRERRTQYF.

V gene TRBV5-1 combines with J gene TRBJ2-1; TRBD2 agrees at 9 bases. V lost 0 bases and J lost 8; bases outside the gene matches: 9. The CDR3 contains 16 residues. The germline CDR1 and CDR2 sequences are SGHRS and YFSETQ. CDR3 coding DNA: TGCGCCAGCAGCTTGGTTTTGCTAGCGGGAATCGATGAGCAGTTCTTC. Protein: CASSLVLLAGIDEQFF.

This rearrangement joins TRBV5-1 to TRBJ2-1; a possible D gene is TRBD2 (6 bases). V was shortened by 0 bases and J by 4 bases, with 11 bases between the two germline ends. The CDR3 runs 15 residues. CDR1 and CDR2 from the germline V gene are SGHRS and YFSETQ. The CDR3 loop reads CASSLASAGYNEQFF. The DNA for the CDR3 is TGCGCCAGCAGCTTGGCTAGCGCTGGATACAATGAGCAGTTCTTC.

The chain has TRBV4-2 and TRBJ1-2; no reliable D call. Germline CDR1 reads LGHNA; CDR2 reads YNFKEQ. Trimming pared 3 bases from V and 4 bases from J, leaving 18 bases between. The CDR3 has 16 amino acids. The CDR3: CASSQEAGSLGYGYTF. The CDR3 DNA follows: TGTGCCAGCAGCCAGGAAGCCGGTAGCCTAGGCTATGGCTACACCTTC.